The rows below give T cell receptor beta chains drawn from one sample of a study of OX40 agonist ivuxolimab in advanced cancers. Clones were sequenced by immunoSEQ multiplex PCR, and TCRdb holds only the in-frame ones, with some missing. This table holds some 76,000 clones, about 90% found once. The material was CD4+ or CD8+ T cells sorted from blood, obtained in a trial of the OX40 agonist ivuxolimab. The receptors shown here come from an adult with an advanced solid tumor such as melanoma, head and neck, liver or kidney cancer. The CDR3 runs from the conserved cysteine through the conserved F or W. A D gene is named only where the DNA matches it firmly. The size entry is marked missing in some rows and otherwise reads once, few, many or a size class.

D gene	V gene	CDR3 length	J gene	clone size	CDR3 DNA	CDR3 protein
.	TRBV21-1	14	TRBJ2-4	.	TGTGCCAGCAGAAGGGGATTGCTTAGGGACATTCAGTACTTC	CASRRGLLRDIQYF
.	TRBV9	12	TRBJ1-1	.	TGTGCCAGCAGCCCCCTGCGGCCTGAAGCTTTCTTT	CASSPLRPEAFF
TRBD2	TRBV19	14	TRBJ2-7	.	TGTGCCAGTAGTACCTTCGGGGGGATCGACGAGCAGTACTTC	CASSTFGGIDEQYF
TRBD1	TRBV10-3	15	TRBJ1-3	.	TGTGCCATCAGTGACCCCGACAGGGAGGGAAACACCATATATTTT	CAISDPDREGNTIYF
.	TRBV7-9	17	TRBJ2-1	.	TGTGCCAGCAGCTCCTCGCGGGGCCTATCCCCCGACAATGAGCAGTTCTTC	CASSSSRGLSPDNEQFF
.	TRBV11-2	15	TRBJ2-7	.	TGTGCCAGCAGCTTAGATCGTTCATGGGGGTACGAGCAGTACTTC	CASSLDRSWGYEQYF
TRBD1	TRBV27	20	TRBJ1-6	few	TGTGCCAGCAGTTTTTGGTCCGGGACAGGGTTTTATCCGAATAATTCACCCCTCCACTTT	CASSFWSGTGFYPNNSPLHF
.	TRBV15	16	TRBJ1-3	.	TGTGCCACCAGCAGGGCCCTCGAGGGGGAAGGAAACACCATATATTTT	CATSRALEGEGNTIYF
.	TRBV25-1	15	TRBJ1-2	.	TGTGCCAGCAGTGAATTTTTACAGGGTAGCTATGGCTACACCTTC	CASSEFLQGSYGYTF
.	TRBV27	15	TRBJ2-1	.	TGTGCCAGCAGTCCGACAGTATTGCCACACAATGAGCAGTTCTTC	CASSPTVLPHNEQFF
TRBD1	TRBV5-6	15	TRBJ2-7	.	TGTGCCAGCAGCTATGGACAGGGGTTTTCGCACGAGCAGTACTTC	CASSYGQGFSHEQYF
.	TRBV11-3	12	TRBJ2-1	once	TGTGCCAGCAGCCACCAGGGTGTTGAGCAGTTCTTC	CASSHQGVEQFF
.	TRBV18	16	TRBJ1-6	.	TGTGCCAGCTCACCCCCCCGACAGACTGATAATTCACCCCTCCACTTT	CASSPPRQTDNSPLHF
TRBD2	TRBV7-6	12	TRBJ2-1	once	TGTGCCAGCAGCTTCAGGGAGGGTGAGCAGTTCTTC	CASSFREGEQFF
.	TRBV27	15	TRBJ2-7	.	TGTGCCAGCAGTTTTTCGGCCGGGCAGCCCTACGAGCAGTACTTC	CASSFSAGQPYEQYF
.	TRBV5-1	13	TRBJ2-5	.	TGCGCCAGCAGCTTTGGGGTTCAAGAGACCCAGTACTTC	CASSFGVQETQYF
.	TRBV19	12	TRBJ1-2	.	TGTGCCAGTATAGGGGGGGTATACGGCTACACCTTC	CASIGGVYGYTF
TRBD1	TRBV7-6	14	TRBJ2-7	.	TGTGCCAGCAGCCCACGGGACAGGGCGTACGAGCAGTACTTC	CASSPRDRAYEQYF
.	TRBV21-1	18	TRBJ2-1	.	TGTGCCAGCAGCAAACCACTCCGGGCCCCGTCCCTATACAATGAGCAGTTCTTC	CASSKPLRAPSLYNEQFF
.	TRBV19	15	TRBJ1-3	few	TGTGCCAGTAGTATTGCTGACATTTCTGGAAACACCATATATTTT	CASSIADISGNTIYF
TRBD2	TRBV10-3	15	TRBJ2-7	.	TGTGCCATCAGTGAGTCGAGCGGGGGGGCCTACGAGCAGTACTTC	CAISESSGGAYEQYF
TRBD2	TRBV4-1	15	TRBJ2-5	.	TGCGCCAGCAGCCACTTACTAGCGGGGGAGAAGACCCAGTACTTC	CASSHLLAGEKTQYF
.	TRBV21-1	17	TRBJ2-2	.	TGTGCCAGCAGCAAAAAACAGGGGATGATGAACACCGGGGAGCTGTTTTTT	CASSKKQGMMNTGELFF
TRBD1	TRBV19	16	TRBJ2-7	once	TGTGCCAGTAGTACTGTTTCCGGGACAGGGAGGGGCGAGCAGTACTTC	CASSTVSGTGRGEQYF
.	TRBV6-5	14	TRBJ1-2	once	TGTGCCAGCAGTTACTTGATCGTTGACTATGGCTACACCTTC	CASSYLIVDYGYTF
.	TRBV9	16	TRBJ1-1	.	TGTGCCAGCAGCGTAGAGGGAAGCAATCTGAACACTGAAGCTTTCTTT	CASSVEGSNLNTEAFF
.	TRBV7-3	15	TRBJ1-1	.	TGTGCCAGCAGTTTAACCCGCAAAAACAGGACTGAAGCTTTCTTT	CASSLTRKNRTEAFF
.	TRBV6-5	14	TRBJ1-1	.	TGTGCCAGCAGTTACTCTAAGGGGGGCACTGAAGCTTTCTTT	CASSYSKGGTEAFF
TRBD2	TRBV25-1	14	TRBJ2-1	.	TGTGCCAGCAGTAGTGGTAGCGGGGCGGGTGAGCAGTTCTTC	CASSSGSGAGEQFF
TRBD1	TRBV4-1	16	TRBJ2-2	.	TGCGCCAGCAGCCAACGGGGGACAGGGCAGGACGGGGAGCTGTTTTTT	CASSQRGTGQDGELFF
.	TRBV12-5	12	TRBJ2-7	.	TGTGCTAGTGGTTTGGCCTCCGTCGAGCAGTACTTC	CASGLASVEQYF